The T cell receptor (beta chain) under discussion was sequenced for a study of blood T cell repertoires in COVID-19. At the level of the study: Donors in the United States, Italy and Spain gave samples during acute or convalescent COVID-19. T cells, B-cell-depleted T cells, or PBMCs supplied cDNA or gDNA.

The CDR3 length is 18 residues. V trimming: 5 bases; J trimming: 0 bases; junction bases outside the gene matches: 15. The germline V gene encodes CDR1 LGHDT and CDR2 YNNKEL (reference sequence). In the original workflow: Estimates of nucleated cell counts were drawn from the amplification of reference gene primers. Method: immunoSEQ multiplex PCR; TCRdb's copy keeps in-frame clones and lacks some. The V and J calls and clone size were taken over from that table, and D and trimming were inferred from the DNA. The profile shows 150,000 or so clones, roughly 87% of them singletons. The sequenced material came from peripheral blood. V gene TRBV3-1 (or the pseudogene TRBV3-2) combines with J gene TRBJ1-2, with 7 bases that match TRBD1. This TCR derives from a human donor in a cohort sampled during active COVID-19. The CDR3 DNA reads as TGTGCCAGCAGCGAAGCGCTCGGCAGGGGGGCAGCTAACTATGGCTACACCTTC. Translated: CASSEALGRGAANYGYTF.